The next 26 T cell receptor beta chains were all read from a single sample in a study of beta chain features in type 1 diabetes. Expressed TCRB transcripts were sequenced, since all the RNA that had been isolated was reverse transcribed. The assay was immunoSEQ multiplex PCR, and TCRdb's table has in-frame clones only and misses some. The repertoire includes about 320,000 clones, roughly 15% of them detected once, and around 7% sits in the top ten. Sequenced input: central memory CD4+ T cells from blood. These receptors were collected from a man aged 25-45 years in good health.

This clone was seen more than once but under ten times. This chain joins TRBV9 and TRBJ1-3; 7 positions agree with TRBD1. Per germline, CDR1 SGDLS and CDR2 YYNGEE. The V gene end was trimmed by 3 bases and the J gene end by 4 bases; junction bases not matched to a gene: 4. The length of the CDR3 is 14 residues. CDR3 sequence (DNA): TGTGCCAGCAGCGATGGGACAGCCGGAAACACCATATATTTT. Amino acid sequence: CASSDGTAGNTIYF.

This chain joins TRBV4-1 and TRBJ2-7, with D unclear. The CDR3 covers 16 residues. The germline V gene encodes CDR1 MGHRA and CDR2 YSYEKL. Between the trimmed V and J ends, which lost 5 bases and 5 bases, there was a span of 22 bases. The CDR3 reads CASSSRLGVRRDEQYF. The CDR3 DNA follows: TGCGCCAGCAGCTCACGTCTAGGCGTGAGGCGCGACGAGCAGTACTTC.

This clone was detected only a few times. The chain combines TRBV11-2 with TRBJ2-5; no reliable D call. The CDR3 totals 12 residues. V was pared by 0 bases and J by 5 bases, with 4 bases between. CDR1 SGHAT and CDR2 FQNNGV come from the germline V gene. CDR3 in amino acids: CASSLEGETQYF. In DNA form, the CDR3 reads TGTGCCAGCAGCTTAGAGGGGGAGACCCAGTACTTC.

With respect to this clone: This CDR3 is also generated by other DNA sequences in the sample. V and J are TRBV18 and TRBJ2-7, with TRBD1 as a possible D gene (6 bases). The V and J ends lost 5 bases and 7 bases respectively, with 15 bases between them. Germline V gives CDR1 KGHSH, CDR2 LQKENI. The CDR3 is 13 amino acids. CDR3: CASSSKQGGEQYV. Here the CDR3 DNA reads TGTGCCAGCTCATCAAAACAGGGTGGGGAGCAGTACGTC.

This clone came up a few times. The gene calls are TRBV6-6 and TRBJ1-5; D is undetermined. Trimming left V 4 bases short and J 0 bases short, with 10 bases between. From germline, CDR1 is MNHNY and CDR2 SVGAGI (reference sequence). This CDR3 has 15 amino acids. CDR3 protein: CASSLGAYSNQPQHF. DNA for the CDR3: TGTGCCAGCAGTTTGGGCGCGTATAGCAATCAGCCCCAGCATTTT.

This clone turned up a few times. The chain is built from TRBV6-5 and TRBJ1-2, with TRBD1 matching 7 bases. In germline, CDR1 is MNHEY, CDR2 SVGAGI. After removal of 7 bases from V and 1 base from J, the junction contained 9 bases not matched to a gene. This CDR3 is 15 amino acids long. Here the CDR3 reads CASKLDTGVNYGYTF. CDR3 in DNA: TGTGCCAGCAAACTGGATACAGGGGTTAACTATGGCTACACCTTC.

This sequence joins TRBV4-3 and TRBJ2-2; 8 nucleotides align to TRBD2. Germline loops: CDR1 LGHNA, CDR2 YSLEER. The CDR3 runs to 18 residues. The junction had 9 bases not matched to a gene; V was cut back by 0 bases and J by 3 bases. The CDR3, as DNA: TGCGCCAGCAGCCAAGAAGTTCGAGCGGGGGAGTACACCGGGGAGCTGTTTTTT. It codes for CASSQEVRAGEYTGELFF.

This chain connects TRBV6-5 to TRBJ1-2; D ambiguous. V lost 7 bases to trimming and J lost 8 bases, with 2 bases between them. CDR1 MNHEY and CDR2 SVGAGI come from the germline V gene. The CDR3 sequence is 8 residues long. CDR3 nucleotides: TGTGCCAGCAAGGGCTACACCTTC. Residues: CASKGYTF.

As regards this clone: This specimen includes other DNA sequences encoding the same CDR3. The chain is built from TRBV9 and TRBJ1-1; no firm D call. Germline CDR1 is SGDLS and CDR2 is YYNGEE. With 5 bases removed from V and 4 bases from J, the gap between germline ends came to 15 bases. This CDR3 region has 14 residues. CDR3 coding DNA: TGTGCCAGCAGTCCAGTGGGGTCGAGCACTGAAGCTTTCTTT. Its protein is CASSPVGSSTEAFF.

J is TRBJ2-4 and V is TRBV7-2; either TRBD1 or TRBD2 may fit D (5 bases each). The ends were cut back, 0 bases at V and 3 bases at J, with 6 bases in the middle. Per the germline V gene, CDR1 is SGHTA and CDR2 is FQGNSA. This CDR3 is built from 14 residues. This CDR3 reads CASSLAGVKNIQYF. CDR3 coding DNA: TGTGCCAGCAGCTTAGCGGGGGTCAAAAACATTCAGTACTTC.

This clone was seen once. V and J are TRBV15 and TRBJ2-5; tentative D call: TRBD1 (6 bases). The germline CDR1 and CDR2 sequences are LNHNV and YYDKDF (reference sequence). V was pared by 0 bases and J by 5 bases, with 16 bases between. The CDR3 totals 16 residues. The CDR3 sequence is CATSRDLTRGSETQYF. CDR3 in DNA: TGTGCCACCAGCAGAGACTTAACCAGGGGTTCTGAGACCCAGTACTTC.

The rearrangement uses TRBV29-1 and TRBJ1-2; tentative D call: TRBD1 (6 bases). Germline-derived CDR1 and CDR2 are SQVTM and ANQGSEA. The CDR3 sequence is 11 residues long. V dropped 6 bases and J dropped 8 bases, with 13 bases sitting between them. The DNA of the CDR3 is TGCAGCGTGGGGGGGCAGTTGGGCTACACCTTC. This codes for CSVGGQLGYTF.

The genes are TRBV29-1 and TRBJ2-1; no reliable D call. The germline V and J ends were trimmed by 5 bases and 5 bases, with 19 bases remaining between them. The CDR3 has 15 residues. Germline loops: CDR1 SQVTM, CDR2 ANQGSEA. DNA of the CDR3: TGCAGCGTTTACGGAGCATTCGGTATAAACAATGAGCAGTTCTTC. Residues: CSVYGAFGINNEQFF.

The chain employs TRBV4-2 and TRBJ2-5; possible D gene TRBD2, 6 bases. The length of the CDR3 is 18 residues. Germline V gene lookup returns CDR1 LGHNA and CDR2 YNFKEQ. Trimming cost V 0 bases and J 5 bases, with 22 bases left between them. The CDR3: CASSQDPLGTSGRETQYF. CDR3 DNA: TGTGCCAGCAGCCAAGACCCACTCGGGACCTCGGGGAGGGAGACCCAGTACTTC.

This clone was counted between two and nine times. The chain employs TRBV7-2 and TRBJ2-3; D is possibly TRBD1 or TRBD2 (6 bases each). The germline CDR1 and CDR2 sequences are SGHTA and FQGNSA. The V end lost 5 bases, the J end lost 4 bases, and 19 bases lay between the germline ends. The CDR3 is 16 amino acids. The CDR3 protein is CASSRRPKGGADTQYF. CDR3 DNA: TGTGCCAGCAGCCGGAGACCCAAGGGGGGAGCAGATACGCAGTATTTT.

This clone was counted a few times. Other DNA sequences from this sample encode an identical CDR3 as well. This CDR3 reads CASSRRTDTQYF. CDR3 DNA: TGTGCCAGCAGTAGGCGCACAGATACGCAGTATTTT. The chain joins TRBV27 to TRBJ2-3; D unclear. The CDR3 has 12 residues. Trimming removed 5 bases at V and 1 base at J, with 4 bases between. Per the germline V gene, CDR1 is MNHEY and CDR2 is SMNVEV (reference sequence).

The V call is TRBV27, the J call TRBJ2-2; 8 bases line up with TRBD1. The CDR3 totals 16 residues. The J segment lost 7 bases and the V segment lost 0 bases, leaving 7 bases of the junction unmatched. CDR1 is MNHEY and CDR2 is SMNVEV in the germline V gene (reference sequence). CDR3 sequence reads: CASSLSWTGLDGELFF. The CDR3 coding sequence is TGTGCCAGCAGTTTATCGTGGACAGGGCTTGACGGGGAGCTGTTTTTT.

The V call is TRBV9, the J call TRBJ2-3; D remains unclear. The CDR3 totals 15 residues. Germline V gene sequence: CDR1 SGDLS, CDR2 YYNGEE. The V end was cut by 4 bases, the J end by 3 bases, with 15 bases between. CDR3 sequence: CASSQRLSLTDTQYF. As DNA, the CDR3 is TGTGCCAGCAGCCAGAGATTGAGTCTGACAGATACGCAGTATTTT.

A remark on this clone: At one boundary the junction diverges from the germline segment, which might be a read error. The chain employs TRBV7-7 and TRBJ2-1; 7 positions match TRBD1. CDR3 length: 15 amino acids. The germline V gene encodes CDR1 SSHAT and CDR2 FNYEAQ (reference sequence). This CDR3 is CASSQDRDSYNEQFF. In DNA, the CDR3 is TGTGCTAGCAGCCAAGACAGGGACTCCTACAATGAGCAGTTCTTC.

This clone turned up a few times. The rearrangement links TRBV11-2 to TRBJ2-7; a weak D match, TRBD1 (7 bases). This CDR3 spans 12 amino acids. Germline values: CDR1 SGHAT, CDR2 FQNNGV. The V end lost 3 bases, the J end lost 7 bases, and 10 bases lay between the germline ends. The CDR3 coding sequence is TGTGCCAGCAGCTTTCCAGGGGGGGAGCAGTACTTC. Protein product: CASSFPGGEQYF. The variable domain in full, completed from reference TRBV11-2 and TRBJ2-7, reads EAGVAQSPRYKIIEKRQSVAFWCNPISGHATLYWYQQILGQGPKLLIQFQNNGVVDDSQLPKDRFSAERLKGVDSTLKIQPAKLEDSAVYLCASSFPGGEQYFGPGTRLTVT.

The chain is built from TRBV5-1 and TRBJ2-2; maybe TRBD2 (6 bases). The CDR3 sequence is 15 residues long. V lost 4 bases to trimming and J lost 7 bases, with 17 bases between them. Germline CDR1 SGHRS, CDR2 YFSETQ. The CDR3 bases are TGCGCCAGCAGCCCCGGCGGGGAAGGCGGCGGGGAGCTGTTTTTT. Amino acids: CASSPGGEGGGELFF.

This clone was found a few times. The chain joins TRBV6-4 to TRBJ2-1; perhaps TRBD2 as D (5 bases). This CDR3 contains 14 residues. The V end lost 8 bases, the J end lost 0 bases, and 11 bases lay between the germline ends. Per germline, CDR1 MRHNA and CDR2 SNTAGT. CDR3 protein: CASQRESSYNEQFF. CDR3 sequence (DNA): TGTGCCAGCCAAAGGGAGAGCTCCTACAATGAGCAGTTCTTC.

This chain links TRBV9 with TRBJ1-1; possible D gene TRBD1, 6 bases. Germline V gives CDR1 SGDLS, CDR2 YYNGEE. The germline V and J ends were trimmed by 4 bases and 1 base, with 14 bases remaining between them. The CDR3 spans 15 residues. The CDR3 sequence is CASSISQGANTEAFF. The CDR3 bases are TGTGCCAGCAGCATCTCACAGGGCGCGAACACTGAAGCTTTCTTT. The variable domain in full, completed from reference TRBV9 and TRBJ1-1, reads DSGVTQTPKHLITATGQRVTLRCSPRSGDLSVYWYQQSLDQGLQFLIQYYNGEERAKGNILERFSAQQFPDLHSELNLSSLELGDSALYFCASSISQGANTEAFFGQGTRLTVV.

This clone was detected a few times. The rearrangement uses TRBV19 and TRBJ2-1, with D tentatively TRBD1 (6 bases). Germline assignment: CDR1 LNHDA and CDR2 SQIVND (reference sequence). Trimming took off 6 bases at V and 5 bases at J, with 14 bases between the two ends. CDR3 size: 14 residues. DNA of the CDR3: TGTGCCAGTAGGAAACAGGGTAGTAACAATGAGCAGTTCTTC. Translating it yields CASRKQGSNNEQFF.

The rearrangement uses TRBV30 and TRBJ1-1, with D possibly TRBD1 on 5 matching bases. V was clipped by 4 bases and J by 2 bases, with 11 bases between them. Germline CDR1 GTSNPN, CDR2 SVGIG (reference sequence). This CDR3 is built from 13 residues. In nucleotides, the CDR3 is TGTGCCTGGAACTTGCAGGGTAACACTGAAGCTTTCTTT. Translated: CAWNLQGNTEAFF.

This clone was picked up a small number of times. This chain uses TRBV18 with TRBJ2-5; 12 bases line up with TRBD1. The CDR3 is 15 amino acids. In germline, CDR1 is KGHSH, CDR2 LQKENI. Losses at the gene ends were 4 bases for V and 5 bases for J; bases not matched to a gene: 5. CDR3 loop: CASSRGTGGQETQYF. The CDR3 DNA is TGTGCCAGCTCACGCGGGACAGGGGGCCAGGAGACCCAGTACTTC.